The 8 T cell receptor beta chains presented below share a single source sample, sequenced in a study of T cells in Graves' hyperthyroidism and ophthalmopathy. Amplification targeted TCR beta CDR3 regions from RNA transcripts. The TCR CDR3 first-round RT-PCR relied on the HTBI primer set. MiXCR was run by TCRdb on the multiplex PCR reads, yielding one entry per CDR3 protein. This sample carries around 190,000 distinct CDR3 sequences, about a sixth of them seen once, and the ten largest clones take 40% to 65%. Sequencing was performed on blood. These receptors came from a woman between 50 and 59 years old with Graves' hyperthyroidism.

V gene TRBV20-1 combines with J gene TRBJ1-1; no definite D call. The germline gives CDR1 DFQATT, CDR2 SNEGSKA (reference sequence). The CDR3 sequence is 12 residues long. Trimming stripped 1 base from V and 4 bases from J, with 7 bases between. CDR3 DNA: TGCAGTGCTAGAGGGGTACCCACTGAAGCTTTCTTT. It codes for CSARGVPTEAFF.

The genes are TRBV10-3 and TRBJ1-2; 10 nucleotides agree with TRBD1. The germline V gene has CDR1 ENHRY and CDR2 SYGVKD. The CDR3 spans 14 residues. V trimming: 6 bases; J trimming: 4 bases; junction bases outside the gene matches: 5. The CDR3 loop is CAIRGTGVGYGYTF. In DNA, the CDR3 is TGTGCCATCAGAGGGACAGGGGTTGGCTATGGCTACACCTTC.

Points on this clonotype: A much more abundant neighbour one base away suggests this may be a read error. This chain connects TRBV7-9 to TRBJ1-5; D remains unclear. The V gene lost 3 bases and the J gene lost 13 bases, with 13 bases spanning the gap. The CDR3 spans 12 residues. Germline V CDR1 and CDR2: SEHNR, FQNEAQ (reference sequence). CDR3 sequence (DNA): TGTGCCAGCAGCTTTTCCACAGATATGCAGCATTTT. The encoded protein is CASSFSTDMQHF.

This clonotype was observed many times. J is TRBJ1-5 and V is TRBV18; D is unresolved. V dropped 6 bases and J dropped 3 bases, with 12 bases sitting between them. CDR1 and CDR2 from the germline V gene are KGHSH and LQKENI. The CDR3 runs 14 residues. CDR3 in DNA: TGTGCCAGCTCCCCGGGCCAGCCCAATCAGCCCCAGCATTTT. This encodes CASSPGQPNQPQHF.

J is TRBJ2-1 and V is TRBV6-1; no firm D call. Germline CDR1 is MNHNS and CDR2 is SASEGT. This CDR3 comprises 14 residues. Trimming left V 6 bases short and J 8 bases short, with 17 bases between. CDR3 coding DNA: TGTGCCAGCAGACCTCCGGTGGGTTTGGATGAGCAGTTCTTC. Protein product: CASRPPVGLDEQFF.

The V call is TRBV3-1, the J call TRBJ2-2; unclear D gene. This CDR3 comprises 13 residues. Per the germline V gene, CDR1 is LGHDT and CDR2 is YNNKEL (reference sequence). The V and J ends lost 1 base and 6 bases respectively, with 6 bases between them. CDR3 bases: TGTGCCAGCAGCCAAGGGCTACCCGGGGAGCTGTTTTTT. Protein sequence: CASSQGLPGELFF.

In its sample, this clonotype was seen many times. This chain links TRBV11-3 with TRBJ1-5; 7 bases fit TRBD1. V shed 5 bases and J 5 bases; nucleotides not matched to a gene: 6. Germline V gene sequence: CDR1 SGHNT, CDR2 YENEEA. The CDR3 sequence is 14 residues long. The CDR3 bases are TGTGCCAGCAGCCCAGAGGGACAGCATCAGCCCCAGCATTTT. Translating gives CASSPEGQHQPQHF.

This clonotype was observed a few times. This clone may be a read error of a much larger clone one base away. V usage is TRBV28 and J usage is TRBJ2-7; the D gene is possibly TRBD2 (6 bases). Looked up from germline, CDR1 is MDHEN and CDR2 is SYDVKM. V was cut by 6 bases and J by 2 bases, with 17 bases left in between. The CDR3 covers 15 residues. CDR3 amino acids: CASSPRGSRPYEQYF. The DNA for the CDR3 is TGTGCCAGCAGCCCCCGGGGGAGCCGGCCCTACGAGCAGTACTTC.